The 32 T cell receptor beta chains below all came from one sample that was sequenced in a study of response to subunit inactivated influenza vaccine. TCRdb recomputed calls from the RT-PCR reads with MiXCR, one row per CDR3 protein. The repertoire includes 610,000 or so distinct CDR3 sequences, 14% of them detected once, and 8.5% to 14% sits in the top ten. This material consisted of PBMCs from blood, taken roughly 12 days after vaccination. These receptors all come from a middle-aged man who received an inactivated influenza vaccine.

With respect to this clonotype: One junction end does not reproduce the germline sequence, and a read error may be involved. CDR3 in amino acids: CASTSIKSEQYF. CDR3 bases: TGCGCTAGCACGTCCATCAAGAGCGAGCAGTACTTC. The chain carries TRBV5-1 and TRBJ2-7, with D hard to call. Germline V CDR1 and CDR2: SGHRS, YFSETQ. The CDR3 has 12 amino acids.

This sequence joins TRBV29-1 and TRBJ1-5; D is uncertain. The V gene lost 4 bases and the J gene lost 4 bases, with 11 bases spanning the gap. Per germline, CDR1 SQVTM and CDR2 ANQGSEA. CDR3 length equals 13 residues. CDR3 sequence (DNA): TGCAGCGTTGGTGGGTTTGGTAATCAGCCCCAGCATTTT. It encodes CSVGGFGNQPQHF.

This clonotype was seen many times. The CDR3 DNA is TGTGCCAGCAGCTTGGATCTAGGAACAGATACGCAGTATTTT. It translates to CASSLDLGTDTQYF. The gene calls are TRBV5-5 and TRBJ2-3; D gene ambiguous. The CDR3 runs to 14 residues. V lost 0 bases and J 3 bases, leaving 8 bases between the germline ends. The V gene's germline CDR1 is SGHKS and CDR2 YYEKEE (reference sequence).

This sequence joins TRBV20-1 and TRBJ1-3; D not resolved. V dropped 6 bases and J dropped 0 bases, with 12 bases sitting between them. CDR1 is DFQATT and CDR2 is SNEGSKA in the germline V gene (reference sequence). The CDR3 totals 14 residues. CDR3 sequence (DNA): TGCAGTGCCCTCGGACCGAACTCTGGAAACACCATATATTTT. Protein: CSALGPNSGNTIYF.

The chain couples TRBV27 to TRBJ2-1; D possibly matches TRBD1 or TRBD2 (7 bases each). Trimming took off 5 bases at V and 6 bases at J, with 23 bases between the two ends. The CDR3 extends over 17 amino acids. Looked up from germline, CDR1 is MNHEY and CDR2 is SMNVEV (reference sequence). The CDR3 nucleotides read TGTGCCAGCAGTCTACTGACCCGTCAGGGGGGGTCCAATGAGCAGTTCTTC. This encodes CASSLLTRQGGSNEQFF.

This clonotype was counted a few times. The CDR3 bases are TGCAGTGCTATTTGGGGGAGCACGTGGCAAGAGACCCAGTACTTC. Translation gives CSAIWGSTWQETQYF. J is TRBJ2-5 and V is TRBV20-1; D possibly uses TRBD1 or TRBD2 (5 bases each). Germline V gives CDR1 DFQATT, CDR2 SNEGSKA (reference sequence). The CDR3 extends over 15 amino acids. V was cut by 4 bases and J by 2 bases, with 17 bases left in between.

This CDR3 is CASTKRDTGELFF. Here the CDR3 DNA reads TGTGCCAGCACCAAACGGGACACCGGGGAGCTGTTTTTT. The V gene is TRBV7-2, the J gene TRBJ2-2, with no clear D. Germline CDR1 and CDR2: SGHTA and FQGNSA. The CDR3 runs 13 residues. Trimming took 7 bases from V and 3 from J, leaving 9 bases between them. The variable domain in full, completed from reference TRBV7-2 and TRBJ2-2, reads GAGVSQSPSNKVTEKGKDVELRCDPISGHTALYWYRQSLGQGLEFLIYFQGNSAPDKSGLPSDRFSAERTGGSVSTLTIQRTQQEDSAVYLCASTKRDTGELFFGEGSRLTVL.

This clonotype has only a few counts. The genes are TRBV5-5 and TRBJ1-1; D perhaps matches TRBD1 (5 bases). This CDR3 is 14 amino acids long. The ends were cut back, 4 bases at V and 6 bases at J, with 16 bases in the middle. Germline CDR1 SGHKS, CDR2 YYEKEE (reference sequence). CDR3 sequence reads: CASSLRSGTPEAFF. CDR3 DNA: TGTGCCAGCAGCCTTCGGTCGGGGACCCCTGAAGCTTTCTTT.

This clonotype was seen many times. V is TRBV12-3 or TRBV12-4 and J is TRBJ1-2; 11 bases fit TRBD1. This CDR3 is built from 14 residues. V gave up 5 bases and J gave up 6 bases; unmatched junction bases: 5. CDR3 amino acids: CASSTWTGGHGYTF. CDR3 coding DNA: TGTGCCAGCAGTACCTGGACAGGGGGCCATGGCTACACCTTC.

This clonotype was seen more than once but under ten times. The rearrangement links TRBV2 to TRBJ2-3; 9 positions match TRBD1. Germline-derived CDR1 and CDR2 are SNHLY and FYNNEI. After removal of 6 bases from V and 0 bases from J, the junction contained 4 bases not matched to a gene. This CDR3 is 15 amino acids long. CDR3 amino acids: CASRVGQGSTDTQYF. CDR3 in DNA: TGTGCCAGCAGGGTTGGACAGGGGAGCACAGATACGCAGTATTTT.

The rearrangement links TRBV5-1 to TRBJ2-7; TRBD2 matches at 7 bases. CDR1 and CDR2 from the germline V gene are SGHRS and YFSETQ. The length of the CDR3 is 16 residues. The V and J ends lost 0 bases and 4 bases, in that order; junction bases with no gene match: 10. Here the CDR3 DNA reads TGCGCCAGCAGCTTGGCGAGCGGGGCAAAGGCATACGAGCAGTACTTC. Its protein is CASSLASGAKAYEQYF.

This clonotype has only a few counts. CDR3 residues: CASSLAGQFDGYTF. The DNA of the CDR3 is TGTGCCAGCAGTTTAGCGGGCCAGTTCGATGGCTACACCTTC. The genes are TRBV28 and TRBJ1-2, with D unresolved. V was clipped by 2 bases and J by 6 bases, with 13 bases between them. This CDR3 has 14 residues. Germline V gene data show CDR1 as MDHEN and CDR2 as SYDVKM.

The chain uses TRBV7-8 and TRBJ1-4; no firm D call. V was pared by 5 bases and J by 7 bases, with 14 bases between. CDR1 SGHVS and CDR2 FQNEAQ come from the germline V gene. CDR3 size: 14 residues. The CDR3 DNA sequence: TGTGCCAGCAGCGTTACCGGACGCGGTGAAAAACTGTTTTTT. This sequence encodes CASSVTGRGEKLFF.

This clonotype was detected a few times. The V gene is TRBV5-5, the J gene TRBJ2-7; 7 nucleotides line up with TRBD1. Germline V gene lookup returns CDR1 SGHKS and CDR2 YYEKEE (reference sequence). The CDR3 length is 17 residues. V shed 7 bases and J 1 base; nucleotides not matched to a gene: 17. The CDR3 loop reads CASGLTGVISFSYEQYF. In DNA, the CDR3 is TGTGCCAGCGGATTAACAGGGGTGATTTCTTTTTCCTACGAGCAGTACTTC. The complete variable domain, with remaining parts taken from reference TRBV5-5 and TRBJ2-7, reads DAGVTQSPTHLIKTRGQQVTLRCSPISGHKSVSWYQQVLGQGPQFIFQYYEKEERGRGNFPDRFSARQFPNYSSELNVNALLLGDSALYLCASGLTGVISFSYEQYFGPGTRLTVT.

This clonotype showed up just a few times. The chain employs TRBV24-1 and TRBJ2-1, with no clear D. V was trimmed by 4 bases and J by 6 bases, leaving 18 bases between them. CDR1 KGHDR and CDR2 SFDVKD come from the germline V gene. This CDR3 is built from 16 residues. CDR3 protein: CATSDSSPTLFNEQFF. The CDR3 nucleotides are TGTGCCACCAGTGACAGTAGCCCGACATTGTTCAATGAGCAGTTCTTC.

The chain employs TRBV20-1 and TRBJ2-1, with D perhaps assigned TRBD1 or TRBD2 (5 bases each). V was pared by 4 bases and J by 5 bases, with 9 bases between. The CDR3 contains 12 residues. Germline V CDR1 and CDR2: DFQATT, SNEGSKA (reference sequence). CDR3 loop: CSATGPNNEQFF. The CDR3 DNA reads as TGCAGTGCTACGGGACCTAACAATGAGCAGTTCTTC.

This clonotype was recorded a few times. V is TRBV5-1 and J is TRBJ2-5; the D is unclear. This CDR3 has 12 residues. V lost 5 bases and J 4 bases, leaving 9 bases between the germline ends. Germline CDR1 and CDR2: SGHRS and YFSETQ. The CDR3 loop is CASRASPETQYF. The DNA for the CDR3 is TGCGCCAGCAGGGCCTCACCAGAGACCCAGTACTTC. Full variable domain (missing parts from reference TRBV5-1 and TRBJ2-5): KAGVTQTPRYLIKTRGQQVTLSCSPISGHRSVSWYQQTPGQGLQFLFEYFSETQRNKGNFPGRFSGRQFSNSRSEMNVSTLELGDSALYLCASRASPETQYFGPGTRLLVL.

This clonotype was seen more than once but under ten times. CDR3 sequence: CASSLGQGTWEQYF. In nucleotides, the CDR3 is TGCGCCAGCAGCTTGGGTCAGGGGACCTGGGAGCAGTACTTC. V and J are TRBV5-1 and TRBJ2-7; possible D gene TRBD1, 6 bases. Germline V gene sequence: CDR1 SGHRS, CDR2 YFSETQ. V lost 0 bases to trimming and J lost 7 bases, with 14 bases between them. The CDR3 consists of 14 residues.

This clonotype was seen a few times. The chain joins TRBV12-3 or TRBV12-4 to TRBJ1-1; D perhaps matches TRBD1 (5 bases). The CDR3 runs 16 residues. With 6 bases removed from V and 3 bases from J, the gap between germline ends came to 20 bases. CDR3 coding DNA: TGTGCCAGCAGGAAGACAGAGTCTGGCCGTGACACTGAAGCTTTCTTT. This translates into CASRKTESGRDTEAFF.

This clonotype has a handful of counts. This chain uses TRBV10-3 with TRBJ2-7; TRBD1 aligns across 7 bases. CDR3 length: 14 amino acids. Germline V gene sequence: CDR1 ENHRY, CDR2 SYGVKD. V lost 8 bases and J lost 6; bases outside the gene matches: 13. The CDR3 DNA is TGTGCCATCCGCCTGGCCCTAGCAGGGGGCGAGCAGTACTTC. Its translation: CAIRLALAGGEQYF.

The V and J genes are TRBV11-2 and TRBJ1-2; no clear D gene. The CDR3 is 16 residues long. Trimming removed 0 bases from V and 7 bases from J, with 18 bases in between. Germline V lookup: CDR1 SGHAT, CDR2 FQNNGV. The CDR3 sequence: CASSLDAHRGSPGYTF. The CDR3 coding sequence is TGTGCCAGCAGCTTAGATGCGCACCGAGGGTCTCCTGGCTACACCTTC.

The gene calls are TRBV5-1 and TRBJ2-5; TRBD1 matches 7 bases. V trimming: 3 bases; J trimming: 6 bases; junction bases outside the gene matches: 11. Germline CDR1 is SGHRS and CDR2 is YFSETQ. CDR3 size: 15 residues. The CDR3 spells CASSSSRQGRKTQYF. CDR3 DNA sequence: TGCGCCAGCAGCTCCTCGAGACAGGGTAGGAAGACCCAGTACTTC.

The CDR3 nucleotides are TGTGCCAGCAGCCCCGGGACTAGCGTTATTGCCTACGAGCAGTACTTC. This encodes CASSPGTSVIAYEQYF. The V call is TRBV3-1, the J call TRBJ2-7, with 10 bases that match TRBD2. The CDR3 contains 16 residues. Trimming cost V 4 bases and J 2 bases; bases outside gene matches: 8. The germline V gene has CDR1 LGHDT and CDR2 YNNKEL (reference sequence).

This clonotype occurred a few times. V usage is TRBV3-1 and J usage is TRBJ1-2; 8 bases match TRBD1. Germline V gene lookup returns CDR1 LGHDT and CDR2 YNNKEL (reference sequence). The CDR3 covers 15 residues. Trimming removed 4 bases from V and 4 bases from J; junction bases left unmatched: 8. CDR3 sequence: CASSPDHRGGYGYTF. The CDR3 DNA sequence: TGTGCCAGCAGCCCGGATCACAGGGGGGGCTATGGCTACACCTTC.

This clonotype was counted ten times or more. The chain links TRBV12-3 or TRBV12-4 to TRBJ2-7; unclear D gene. The V gene lost 4 bases and the J gene lost 4 bases, with 8 bases spanning the gap. The CDR3 is 12 amino acids. CDR3 residues: CASSSSLYEQYF. DNA for the CDR3: TGTGCCAGCAGTTCCTCCTTATACGAGCAGTACTTC.

This clonotype came up many times. The chain is built from TRBV6-5 and TRBJ1-5, with a possible D match to TRBD1 (5 bases). Trimming stripped 4 bases from V and 5 bases from J, with 9 bases between. The CDR3 is 13 residues long. Germline CDR1 MNHEY, CDR2 SVGAGI. CDR3 sequence (DNA): TGTGCCAGCAGTTGGGACGGAGATCAGCCCCAGCATTTT. It is translated as CASSWDGDQPQHF.

V and J are TRBV7-9 and TRBJ2-5; D perhaps matches TRBD2 (6 bases). There are 13 residues in the CDR3. CDR1 is SEHNR, CDR2 FQNEAQ, per germline (reference sequence). With 4 bases removed from V and 5 bases from J, the gap between germline ends came to 11 bases. In DNA, the CDR3 is TGTGCCAGCAGCTCCCGACTAGGGGAGACCCAGTACTTC. Residues: CASSSRLGETQYF.

The V and J genes are TRBV7-9 and TRBJ1-1, with D maybe TRBD1 (5 bases). This CDR3 has 15 amino acids. CDR1 is SEHNR and CDR2 is FQNEAQ in the germline V gene (reference sequence). V dropped 3 bases and J dropped 4 bases, with 15 bases sitting between them. The CDR3 protein is CASSFQGVRTTEAFF. CDR3 sequence (DNA): TGTGCCAGCAGCTTTCAGGGCGTCCGGACCACTGAAGCTTTCTTT.

The V call is TRBV12-3 or TRBV12-4, the J call TRBJ2-1; D may correspond to TRBD1 or TRBD2 (5 bases each). The CDR3 extends over 16 amino acids. The V end lost 1 base, the J end lost 8 bases, and 18 bases lay between the germline ends. CDR3 DNA sequence: TGTGCCAGCAGTTTAGGGTGGCAGGACGGGGCCGATGAGCAGTTCTTC. Protein: CASSLGWQDGADEQFF.

This clonotype was counted once. This sequence joins TRBV12-1 and TRBJ2-1; the tabulated D call, TRBD2, remains unverified against the DNA. TRBV12-1 is described as a pseudogene. CDR3 size: 14 residues. CDR3 sequence reads: CASSDQRGGREQFF. CDR3 DNA sequence: TGCGCCAGCAGTGACCAGCGGGGGGGCCGTGAGCAGTTCTTC.

The chain is built from TRBV25-1 and TRBJ2-7, with D possibly called TRBD1 or TRBD2 (5 bases each). Trimming took 7 bases from V and 7 from J, leaving 14 bases between them. The CDR3 is 12 residues long. Germline V CDR1 and CDR2: MGHDK, SYGVNS. As DNA, the CDR3 is TGTGCCAGCACCATTGGGGGAGATGAGCAGTACTTC. Translating it yields CASTIGGDEQYF.

The V gene is TRBV4-3, the J gene TRBJ2-5; D not certain. Germline-derived CDR1 and CDR2 are LGHNA and YSLEER. The CDR3 covers 13 residues. V lost 8 bases and J 2 bases, leaving 12 bases between the germline ends. Here the CDR3 reads CASFAEKQETQYF. The CDR3, as DNA: TGCGCCAGCTTCGCAGAGAAGCAAGAGACCCAGTACTTC.